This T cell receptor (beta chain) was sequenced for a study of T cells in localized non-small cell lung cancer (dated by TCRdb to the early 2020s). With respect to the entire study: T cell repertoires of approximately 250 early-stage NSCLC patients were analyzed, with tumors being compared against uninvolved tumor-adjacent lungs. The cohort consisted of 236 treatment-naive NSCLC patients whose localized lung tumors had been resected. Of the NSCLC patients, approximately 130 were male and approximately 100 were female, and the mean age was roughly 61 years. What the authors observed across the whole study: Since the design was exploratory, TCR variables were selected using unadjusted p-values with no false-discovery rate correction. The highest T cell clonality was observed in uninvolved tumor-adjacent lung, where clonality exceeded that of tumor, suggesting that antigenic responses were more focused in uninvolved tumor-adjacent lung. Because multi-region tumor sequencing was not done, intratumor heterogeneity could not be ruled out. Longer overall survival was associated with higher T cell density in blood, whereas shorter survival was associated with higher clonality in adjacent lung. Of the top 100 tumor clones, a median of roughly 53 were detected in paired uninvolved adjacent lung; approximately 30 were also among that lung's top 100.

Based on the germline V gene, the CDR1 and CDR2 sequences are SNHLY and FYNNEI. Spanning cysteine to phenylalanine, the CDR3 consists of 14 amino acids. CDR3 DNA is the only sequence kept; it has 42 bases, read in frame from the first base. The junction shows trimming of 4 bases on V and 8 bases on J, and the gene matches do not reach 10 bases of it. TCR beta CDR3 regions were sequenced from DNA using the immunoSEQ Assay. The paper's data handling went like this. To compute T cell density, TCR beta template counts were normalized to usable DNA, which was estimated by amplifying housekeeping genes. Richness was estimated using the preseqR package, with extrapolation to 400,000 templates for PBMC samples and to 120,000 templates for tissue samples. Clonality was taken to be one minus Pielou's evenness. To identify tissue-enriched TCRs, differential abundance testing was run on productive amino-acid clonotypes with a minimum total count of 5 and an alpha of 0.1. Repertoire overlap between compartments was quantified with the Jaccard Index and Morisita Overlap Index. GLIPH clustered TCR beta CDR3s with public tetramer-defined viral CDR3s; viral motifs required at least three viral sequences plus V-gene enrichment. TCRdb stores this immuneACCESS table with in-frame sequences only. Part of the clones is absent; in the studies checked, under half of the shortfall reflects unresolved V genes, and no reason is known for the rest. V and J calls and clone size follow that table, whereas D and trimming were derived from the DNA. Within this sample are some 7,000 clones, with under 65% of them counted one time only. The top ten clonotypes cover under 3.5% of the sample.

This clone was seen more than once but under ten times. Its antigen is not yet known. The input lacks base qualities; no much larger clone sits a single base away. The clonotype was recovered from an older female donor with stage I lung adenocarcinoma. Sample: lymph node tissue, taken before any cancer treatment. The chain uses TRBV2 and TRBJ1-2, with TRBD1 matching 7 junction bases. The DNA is TGTGCCAGCAGTGGGGGCAGGGGGAAAGGAGGCTACACCTTC. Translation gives CASSGGRGKGGYTF.